This is a list of T cell receptor beta chains from one sample in a study of blood T cells in healthy people across ages. MiXCR was run by TCRdb on the 5' RACE reads, yielding one entry per CDR3 protein. The sample has some 900,000 distinct CDR3 sequences, under 30% seen once. Sequencing input: blood. The source is a woman of 80 years or more in good health. CDR3s leave out the opening cysteine and the closing phenylalanine or tryptophan. D genes are given only for firm matches.

-	TRBJ2-7	TRBV7-2	ASSLRGVGGNYEQY
-	TRBJ2-1	TRBV14	ASSHGVEQF
TRBD1	TRBJ1-1	TRBV29-1	SVVLGQGGEAF
TRBD1	TRBJ2-1	TRBV14	ASSQNWGQVYNEQF
TRBD1	TRBJ2-1	TRBV20-1	SAEGQGDNEQF
TRBD1	TRBJ1-2	TRBV5-1	ASSGQGYYGYT
TRBD1	TRBJ2-1	TRBV5-1	ASSLGQGVYHEQF
-	TRBJ1-4	TRBV5-4	ASSLGTLGGKLF
-	TRBJ2-4	TRBV12-3/TRBV12-4	ASSPGTNIQY
TRBD1	TRBJ2-7	TRBV6-5	ASSYRGRSAEQY
TRBD1	TRBJ1-2	TRBV19	ASTPRGSDGYT
-	TRBJ1-5	TRBV29-1	SVWLRERSNQPQH
TRBD1	TRBJ2-6	TRBV7-3	ASSLTGTGTGANVLT
-	TRBJ2-3	TRBV12-3/TRBV12-4	ACRTDTQY
-	TRBJ1-1	TRBV4-3	ASSQDWERWVMNTEAF
-	TRBJ1-2	TRBV7-2	ASSFRFDSGYT
TRBD1	TRBJ1-2	TRBV30	AWGPSTGIYGYT